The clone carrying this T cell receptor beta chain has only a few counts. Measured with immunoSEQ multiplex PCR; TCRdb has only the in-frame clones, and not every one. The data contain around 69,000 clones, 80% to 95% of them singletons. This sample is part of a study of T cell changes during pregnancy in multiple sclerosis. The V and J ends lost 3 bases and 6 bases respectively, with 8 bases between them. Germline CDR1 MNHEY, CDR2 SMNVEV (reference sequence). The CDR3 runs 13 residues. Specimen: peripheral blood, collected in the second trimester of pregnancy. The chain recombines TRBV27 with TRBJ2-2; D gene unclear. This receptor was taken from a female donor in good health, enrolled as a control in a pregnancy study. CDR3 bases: TGTGCCAGCAGTTTGAGAGTAGCCGGGGAGCTGTTTTTT. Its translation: CASSLRVAGELFF.